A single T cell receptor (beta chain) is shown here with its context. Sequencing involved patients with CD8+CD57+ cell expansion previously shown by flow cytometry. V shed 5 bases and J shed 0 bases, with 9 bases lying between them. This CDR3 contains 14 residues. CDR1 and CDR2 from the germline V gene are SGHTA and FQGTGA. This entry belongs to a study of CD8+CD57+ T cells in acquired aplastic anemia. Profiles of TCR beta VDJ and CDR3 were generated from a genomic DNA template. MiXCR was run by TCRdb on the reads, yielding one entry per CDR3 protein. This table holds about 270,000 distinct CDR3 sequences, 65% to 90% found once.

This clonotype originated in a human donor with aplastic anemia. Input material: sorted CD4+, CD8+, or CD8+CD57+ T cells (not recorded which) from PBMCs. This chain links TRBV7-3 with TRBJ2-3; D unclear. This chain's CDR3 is CASSLLTSTDTQYF. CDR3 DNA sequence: TGTGCCAGCAGCCTTCTAACTAGCACAGATACGCAGTATTTT.